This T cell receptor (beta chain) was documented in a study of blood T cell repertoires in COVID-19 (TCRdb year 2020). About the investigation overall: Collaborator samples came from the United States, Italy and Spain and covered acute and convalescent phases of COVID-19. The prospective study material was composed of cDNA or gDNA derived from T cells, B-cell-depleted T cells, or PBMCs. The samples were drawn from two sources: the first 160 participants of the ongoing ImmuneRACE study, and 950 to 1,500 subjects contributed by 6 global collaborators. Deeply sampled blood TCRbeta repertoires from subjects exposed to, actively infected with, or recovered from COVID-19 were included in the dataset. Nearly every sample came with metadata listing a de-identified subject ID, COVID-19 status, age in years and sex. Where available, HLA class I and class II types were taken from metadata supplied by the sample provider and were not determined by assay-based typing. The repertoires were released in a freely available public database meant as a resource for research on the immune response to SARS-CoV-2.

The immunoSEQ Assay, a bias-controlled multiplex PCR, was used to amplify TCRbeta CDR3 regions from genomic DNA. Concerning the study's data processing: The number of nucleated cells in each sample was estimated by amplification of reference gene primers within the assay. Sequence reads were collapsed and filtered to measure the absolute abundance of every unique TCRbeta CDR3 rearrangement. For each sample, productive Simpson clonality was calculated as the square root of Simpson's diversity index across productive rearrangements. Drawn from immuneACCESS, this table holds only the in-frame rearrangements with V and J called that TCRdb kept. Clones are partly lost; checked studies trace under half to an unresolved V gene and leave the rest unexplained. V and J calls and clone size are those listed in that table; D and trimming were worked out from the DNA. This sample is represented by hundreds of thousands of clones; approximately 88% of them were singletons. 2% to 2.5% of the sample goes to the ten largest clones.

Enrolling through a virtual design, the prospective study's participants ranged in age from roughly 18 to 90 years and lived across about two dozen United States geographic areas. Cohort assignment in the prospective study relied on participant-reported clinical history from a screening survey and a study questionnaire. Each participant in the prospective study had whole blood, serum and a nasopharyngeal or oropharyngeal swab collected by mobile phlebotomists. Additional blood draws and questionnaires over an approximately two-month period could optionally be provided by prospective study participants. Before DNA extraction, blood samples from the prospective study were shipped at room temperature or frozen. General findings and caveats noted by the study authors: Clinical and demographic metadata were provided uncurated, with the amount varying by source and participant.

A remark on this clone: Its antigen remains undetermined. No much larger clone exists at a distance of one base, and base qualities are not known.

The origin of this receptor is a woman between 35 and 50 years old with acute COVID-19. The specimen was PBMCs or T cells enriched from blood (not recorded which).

Read as DNA, the sequence is TGTGCCAGCAGCGTATCAGGGACTAGCGGGGGAAATGAGCAGTTCTTC. Its protein reads: CASSVSGTSGGNEQFF. The sequence is built from TRBV9 and TRBJ2-1; TRBD2 lines up with 14 middle nucleotides. V is trimmed back by 1 base and J by 7 bases, and the junction contains 4 bases that no gene match accounts for. The germline V gene encodes CDR1 SGDLS and CDR2 YYNGEE. From cysteine to phenylalanine, the CDR3 is 16 amino acids long. Of all the DNA, just the CDR3 is kept, 48 bases in frame from base 1.